A selection of T cell receptor beta chains follows, all from one sample in a study of T-cell memory formation after mild COVID-19. TCRdb processed the 5' RACE reads anew with MiXCR; each CDR3 protein has one entry. The table has 100,000 to 150,000 distinct CDR3 sequences, approximately 15% seen once. Sequences were obtained from PBMCs or a T cell subset sorted from them (not recorded which). All receptors come from an adult woman who had mild COVID-19 (a few samples of this study predate the infection). Cell type and time point are not known. CDR3s include the opening cysteine and the closing phenylalanine or tryptophan. The order of the fields is D gene, V gene, clone size, J gene, CDR3 protein, CDR3 DNA. A D gene is named only where the DNA matches it firmly. Some rows mark clone size as missing; the rest say once, few, many or name a class of expanded clone.

.,TRBV2,.,TRBJ1-1,CASSDPGRYTEAFF,TGTGCCAGCAGCGACCCCGGGAGGTACACTGAAGCTTTCTTT
.,TRBV20-1,.,TRBJ1-2,CSARADSRAYGYTF,TGCAGTGCTAGAGCGGACAGCCGGGCATATGGCTACACCTTC
.,TRBV3-1,.,TRBJ2-5,CASSQDSTGGRTQYF,TGTGCCAGCAGCCAAGATAGTACTGGGGGCCGGACCCAGTACTTC
.,TRBV3-1,.,TRBJ2-7,CASSQVPSYEQYF,TGTGCCAGCAGCCAGGTCCCCTCCTACGAGCAGTACTTC
.,TRBV30,.,TRBJ2-7,CAWSVLEGKTYEQYF,TGTGCCTGGAGTGTACTAGAAGGGAAGACCTACGAGCAGTACTTC
.,TRBV7-9,.,TRBJ1-1,CASSLAQVNTEAFF,TGTGCCAGCAGCTTAGCACAGGTGAACACTGAAGCTTTCTTT
TRBD2,TRBV7-7,.,TRBJ2-7,CASSLKRETYEQYF,TGTGCTAGCAGCTTAAAGCGGGAGACCTACGAGCAGTACTTC
.,TRBV4-3,few,TRBJ2-1,CASSQFGGSYNEQFF,TGCGCCAGCAGCCAATTTGGGGGGTCCTACAATGAGCAGTTCTTC
TRBD1,TRBV5-6,few,TRBJ1-2,CASSPTGTHGYTF,TGTGCCAGCAGCCCGACAGGGACCCATGGCTACACCTTC
.,TRBV5-1,.,TRBJ1-2,CASSFLGDGYTF,TGCGCCAGCAGCTTTCTCGGAGATGGCTACACCTTC
.,TRBV6-5,.,TRBJ2-1,CASSYSGDNEQFF,TGTGCCAGCAGTTACTCGGGAGACAATGAGCAGTTCTTC
TRBD1,TRBV5-1,.,TRBJ1-4,CASSGSGTEFMGDEKLFF,TGCGCCAGCAGCGGCTCCGGGACAGAGTTTATGGGGGATGAAAAACTGTTTTTT
.,TRBV2,.,TRBJ2-7,CASSESYTHNEQYF,TGTGCCAGCAGTGAGTCGTACACCCACAACGAGCAGTACTTC
TRBD1,TRBV4-3,.,TRBJ2-1,CASSQGQGLPNEQFF,TGCGCCAGCAGCCAAGGACAGGGTTTACCGAATGAGCAGTTCTTC
TRBD1,TRBV7-8,.,TRBJ1-2,CASSLVPGTGGYGYTF,TGTGCCAGCAGCTTAGTTCCAGGGACAGGTGGCTATGGCTACACCTTC
TRBD1,TRBV29-1,.,TRBJ1-2,CSVEGSRQGTYGYTF,TGCAGCGTCGAGGGCTCGAGACAGGGGACCTATGGCTACACCTTC
TRBD2,TRBV7-2,.,TRBJ2-1,CASSPTGTRDKDEQFF,TGTGCCAGCAGCCCTACCGGGACTAGGGATAAGGATGAGCAGTTCTTC
TRBD2,TRBV7-8,few,TRBJ2-7,CASSWLRLAGAYEQYF,TGTGCCAGCAGCTGGCTACGACTAGCGGGAGCCTACGAGCAGTACTTC
.,TRBV12-3/TRBV12-4,.,TRBJ1-5,CASSWSGPQHF,TGTGCCAGCAGTTGGTCAGGGCCCCAGCATTTT
.,TRBV5-8,few,TRBJ2-5,CASSETINQETQYF,TGTGCCAGCAGCGAAACTATAAACCAAGAGACCCAGTACTTC
.,TRBV20-1,.,TRBJ2-5,CSPRVRETQYF,TGCAGTCCTCGGGTCCGGGAGACCCAGTACTTC
.,TRBV5-6,many,TRBJ2-7,CASSFLPGQYEQYF,TGTGCCAGCAGCTTCCTTCCGGGACAATACGAGCAGTACTTC
.,TRBV5-1,.,TRBJ2-2,CASSLPAEGGELFF,TGCGCCAGCAGCCTACCCGCAGAGGGCGGGGAGCTGTTTTTT
TRBD1,TRBV18,.,TRBJ1-2,CDSSPRVAGGSYGYTF,TGTGACAGCTCACCACGCGTGGCAGGGGGTTCCTATGGCTACACCTTC
TRBD2,TRBV4-1,.,TRBJ2-2,CASSQGLAGAPGELFF,TGCGCCAGCAGCCAAGGACTAGCGGGAGCCCCCGGGGAGCTGTTTTTT
TRBD2,TRBV5-6,.,TRBJ2-5,CASSVGRFSSGGNQETQYF,TGTGCCAGCAGCGTTGGGCGATTTTCTAGCGGGGGCAACCAAGAGACCCAGTACTTC
TRBD2,TRBV25-1,.,TRBJ2-5,CASSPPGTRAQETQYF,TGTGCCAGCAGTCCCCCTGGGACTAGGGCCCAAGAGACCCAGTACTTC
.,TRBV7-9,few,TRBJ2-4,CASSSGEF,TGTGCCAGCAGCTCCGGGGAATTC
TRBD1,TRBV18,.,TRBJ1-5,CASSRGTVNQPQHF,TGTGCCAGCTCACGGGGGACAGTCAATCAGCCCCAGCATTTT
TRBD1,TRBV7-6,.,TRBJ2-7,CASSSADRASYEQYF,TGTGCCAGCAGTTCTGCGGACAGGGCCTCCTACGAGCAGTACTTC
TRBD1,TRBV7-6,few,TRBJ2-3,CASSLEVFRQGSTDTQYF,TGTGCCAGCAGCTTAGAGGTTTTTAGACAGGGAAGCACAGATACGCAGTATTTT
TRBD2,TRBV19,.,TRBJ2-1,CASSILAGGDNEQFF,TGTGCCAGTAGTATCCTAGCGGGAGGGGACAATGAGCAGTTCTTC
.,TRBV7-9,few,TRBJ1-4,CASSLARGWLFF,TGTGCCAGCAGCCTAGCCCGAGGTTGGCTGTTTTTT
TRBD2,TRBV7-9,.,TRBJ2-1,CASISIGGGPVSYNEQFF,TGTGCCAGCATCTCCATTGGGGGAGGGCCGGTTTCCTACAATGAGCAGTTCTTC
.,TRBV27,.,TRBJ2-6,CASSSLSGANVLTF,TGTGCCAGCAGTTCCCTCTCTGGGGCCAACGTCCTGACTTTC
.,TRBV5-1,many,TRBJ2-3,CASSLWGQSTDTQYF,TGCGCCAGCAGCTTGTGGGGACAAAGCACAGATACGCAGTATTTT
TRBD2,TRBV27,.,TRBJ2-7,CASSRLAVAYEQYF,TGTGCCAGCAGTCGACTAGCGGTGGCCTACGAGCAGTACTTC
.,TRBV12-3/TRBV12-4,.,TRBJ2-5,CASSRRGQETQYF,TGTGCCAGCAGTCGCAGGGGTCAAGAGACCCAGTACTTC
.,TRBV10-3,.,TRBJ2-3,CAISQGQGFTDTQYF,TGTGCCATCAGCCAAGGGCAGGGCTTCACAGATACGCAGTATTTT
.,TRBV29-1,many,TRBJ1-2,CSVGQGANYGYTF,TGCAGCGTTGGGCAGGGAGCTAACTATGGCTACACCTTC
.,TRBV12-3/TRBV12-4,few,TRBJ2-2,CASSPDIGELFF,TGTGCCAGCAGCCCGGACATCGGGGAGCTGTTTTTT
TRBD1,TRBV12-3/TRBV12-4,.,TRBJ1-2,CASSPNQGVGYTF,TGTGCCAGCAGTCCTAATCAGGGGGTGGGCTACACCTTC
.,TRBV12-3/TRBV12-4,.,TRBJ2-2,CASSRSTGELFF,TGTGCCAGCAGTCGCAGCACCGGGGAGCTGTTTTTT
TRBD2,TRBV9,.,TRBJ2-3,CASSWASGSTDTQYF,TGTGCCAGCAGCTGGGCTAGCGGGAGCACAGATACGCAGTATTTT
.,TRBV4-1,.,TRBJ2-7,CASSQEFASYEQYF,TGCGCCAGCAGCCAAGAATTTGCCAGCTACGAGCAGTACTTC
.,TRBV11-2,.,TRBJ2-3,CASSFTSGDTQYF,TGTGCCAGCAGCTTCACCAGCGGAGATACGCAGTATTTT
.,TRBV7-3,few,TRBJ2-2,CASSPTGGTGTGELFF,TGTGCCAGCAGCCCAACGGGTGGCACGGGCACCGGGGAGCTGTTTTTT
.,TRBV18,.,TRBJ2-7,CASSPETASYEQYF,TGTGCCAGCTCACCAGAGACAGCTTCCTACGAGCAGTACTTC
TRBD1,TRBV7-9,once,TRBJ2-7,CASSLLQGAYEQYF,TGTGCCAGCAGCTTACTACAGGGGGCGTACGAGCAGTACTTC
.,TRBV29-1,.,TRBJ2-1,CSVEGYNEQFF,TGCAGCGTTGAAGGATACAATGAGCAGTTCTTC